One sample yielded the 4 T cell receptor beta chains listed below, sequenced in a study of cytomegalovirus exposure and HLA in healthy donors. The study ran its PCR with 60 Vbeta and 13 Jbeta primers. TCRdb keeps only in-frame clones here, not all; method: immunoSEQ multiplex PCR. This table holds 120,000 to 150,000 clones. Sequencing used PBMCs. These receptors all come from a woman aged 45-65 years in good health and CMV-seronegative.

J is TRBJ2-1 and V is TRBV14, with a possible D match to TRBD2 (5 bases). V was pared by 9 bases and J by 4 bases, with 16 bases between. The germline gives CDR1 SGHDN, CDR2 FVKESK. The CDR3 length is 14 residues. Here the CDR3 reads CASQYGGSYNEQFF. CDR3 bases: TGTGCCAGTCAGTATGGAGGTAGTTACAATGAGCAGTTCTTC.

The chain uses TRBV27 and TRBJ1-6; no clear D gene. In germline, CDR1 is MNHEY, CDR2 SMNVEV (reference sequence). The CDR3 consists of 14 residues. Between the trimmed V and J ends, which lost 5 bases and 8 bases, there was a span of 13 bases. The chain's CDR3 is CASSTPLRDSPLHF. The CDR3, as DNA: TGTGCCAGCAGTACCCCGTTGCGTGATTCACCCCTCCACTTT.

This chain joins TRBV27 and TRBJ2-1; 11 bases map to TRBD2. CDR3 length equals 13 residues. V lost 9 bases to trimming and J lost 6 bases; unmatched junction nucleotides: 4. Germline lookup yields CDR1 MNHEY and CDR2 SMNVEV (reference sequence). For the CDR3, the DNA is TGTGCCAGTACTAGCGGGAGTGCCAATGAGCAGTTCTTC. It specifies CASTSGSANEQFF.

V and J are TRBV7-6 and TRBJ2-5, with 8 bases matching TRBD2. Unmatched junction bases numbered 4, after V lost 5 bases and J lost 5 bases. The germline V gene has CDR1 SGHVS and CDR2 FNYEAQ. There are 13 residues in the CDR3. CDR3 bases: TGTGCCAGCAGCCGTAGCGGGGTTGAGACCCAGTACTTC. Protein: CASSRSGVETQYF.